The 28 T cell receptor beta chains in this list originate from one sample, sequenced in a study of blood T cell repertoires in COVID-19. The data were produced by immunoSEQ multiplex PCR, yet TCRdb's version contains in-frame clones alone and is incomplete. This repertoire shows roughly 220,000 clones, 80% to 90% found once; its top ten account for 5.1%. Sequenced material: peripheral blood. The receptors were sampled from a woman aged 55-70 years who had recovered from COVID-19.

This clone occurred a few times. In the same sample, other DNA sequences code for this CDR3. The chain recombines TRBV5-1 with TRBJ1-2; 8 positions match TRBD1. The CDR3 is 12 residues long. J was trimmed by 8 bases and V by 3 bases; bases with no gene match: 3. Germline values: CDR1 SGHRS, CDR2 YFSETQ. The CDR3 reads CASSSDRVGYTF. As DNA, the CDR3 is TGCGCCAGCAGCTCGGACAGGGTCGGCTACACCTTC.

V usage is TRBV2 and J usage is TRBJ2-2; 10 bases match TRBD2. The J segment lost 4 bases and the V segment lost 8 bases, leaving 13 bases of the junction unmatched. Per germline, CDR1 SNHLY and CDR2 FYNNEI. The CDR3 contains 17 residues. The CDR3 sequence: CASEDSGGPAGTGELFF. CDR3 nucleotide sequence: TGTGCCAGCGAAGATAGCGGGGGGCCCGCGGGCACCGGGGAGCTGTTTTTT.

CDR3 DNA sequence: TGTGCCAGCAGTGACCCAGGCCAGCTGTTTTTT. It codes for CASSDPGQLFF. The J gene is TRBJ1-4, the V gene TRBV2; D gene ambiguous. The CDR3 consists of 11 residues. The germline V gene has CDR1 SNHLY and CDR2 FYNNEI. With 3 bases removed from V and 14 bases from J, the gap between germline ends came to 10 bases.

This chain links TRBV30 with TRBJ1-2, with TRBD1 as a possible D gene (6 bases). CDR3 length equals 13 residues. The ends were cut back, 0 bases at V and 7 bases at J, with 12 bases in the middle. Germline V gene data show CDR1 as GTSNPN and CDR2 as SVGIG (reference sequence). The CDR3 sequence is CAWSVPTGLGYTF. The CDR3 bases are TGTGCCTGGAGTGTACCTACAGGGCTTGGCTACACCTTC.

The CDR3 sequence is CASSEGALESQHF. CDR3 in DNA: TGTGCCAGCAGTGAAGGGGCGCTCGAGTCCCAGCATTTT. The gene calls are TRBV6-1 and TRBJ1-5, with D hard to call. The V end was cut by 1 base, the J end by 11 bases, with 12 bases between. Germline V CDR1 and CDR2: MNHNS, SASEGT. This CDR3 is built from 13 residues.

The DNA for the CDR3 is TGTGCCAGCAGCCCAGGGAACTATGGCTACACCTTC. Its protein is CASSPGNYGYTF. V and J are TRBV3-1 (or the pseudogene TRBV3-2) and TRBJ1-2; weak D call: TRBD1 (5 bases). The CDR3 contains 12 residues. Per the germline V gene, CDR1 is LGHDT and CDR2 is YNNKEL (reference sequence). Trimming stripped 4 bases from V and 2 bases from J, with 5 bases between.

The chain recombines TRBV6-2 or TRBV6-3 with TRBJ2-5, with D perhaps matching TRBD2 (6 bases). This CDR3 has 13 amino acids. Germline loops: CDR1 MNHEY, CDR2 SVGEGT. The V end was cut by 6 bases, the J end by 5 bases, with 13 bases between. This CDR3 reads CASSPAGSETQYF. In nucleotides, the CDR3 is TGTGCCAGCAGCCCCGCGGGGTCGGAGACCCAGTACTTC.

The chain joins TRBV4-1 to TRBJ1-2; no clear D. Per the germline V gene, CDR1 is MGHRA and CDR2 is YSYEKL. CDR3 size: 14 residues. Trimming removed 1 base at V and 7 bases at J, with 13 bases between. CDR3 in DNA: TGCGCCAGCAGCCAAGGGCCGGGAAACGGTGGCTACACCTTC. This encodes CASSQGPGNGGYTF.

The genes are TRBV5-1 and TRBJ1-1, with D unresolved. From germline, CDR1 is SGHRS and CDR2 YFSETQ. Trimming shortened V by 3 bases and J by 7 bases, and 13 bases separated the two germline ends. This CDR3 is built from 13 residues. CDR3 coding DNA: TGCGCCAGCAGCTCAGGTAGTAGGTTTGAAGCTTTCTTT. It codes for CASSSGSRFEAFF.

This clone was counted between two and nine times. The chain uses TRBV7-8 and TRBJ1-1; D uncertain. Germline CDR1 SGHVS, CDR2 FQNEAQ. The V and J ends lost 0 bases and 4 bases respectively, with 12 bases between them. This CDR3 has 15 residues. The CDR3 loop is CASSLASSGSTEAFF. In DNA form, the CDR3 reads TGTGCCAGCAGCTTAGCTTCTTCGGGTAGCACTGAAGCTTTCTTT.

The chain uses TRBV2 and TRBJ2-5; 8 nucleotides match TRBD2. The CDR3 totals 15 residues. The germline CDR1 and CDR2 sequences are SNHLY and FYNNEI. With V trimmed by 3 bases and J by 4 bases, 7 bases remained unmatched. The CDR3 DNA reads TGTGCCAGCAGTGAGGAGCGGGGGAGGGGAGAGACCCAGTACTTC. Residues: CASSEERGRGETQYF.

The rearrangement joins TRBV12-5 to TRBJ2-3; D is perhaps TRBD1 (6 bases). Trimming pared 2 bases from V and 5 bases from J, leaving 14 bases between. The CDR3 loop spans 15 amino acids. CDR1 LGHNT and CDR2 FRNRAP come from the germline V gene. CDR3 amino acids: CASGLQGPGGDTQYF. CDR3 DNA sequence: TGTGCTAGTGGTTTGCAGGGGCCGGGCGGAGATACGCAGTATTTT.

This chain uses TRBV29-1 with TRBJ2-3; possibly TRBD1 for D (5 bases). The CDR3 contains 12 residues. The V gene lost 6 bases and the J gene lost 1 base, with 8 bases spanning the gap. CDR1 is SQVTM and CDR2 is ANQGSEA in the germline V gene. The CDR3 DNA reads TGCAGCGTCGACAGACGCACAGATACGCAGTATTTT. Protein product: CSVDRRTDTQYF.

The chain uses TRBV18 and TRBJ1-1; 7 nucleotides match TRBD1. The V gene end was trimmed by 5 bases and the J gene end by 0 bases; junction bases not matched to a gene: 3. The CDR3 contains 14 residues. Germline loops: CDR1 KGHSH, CDR2 LQKENI. CDR3 region: CASSKDRMNTEAFF. The CDR3 DNA is TGTGCCAGCTCAAAGGACAGGATGAACACTGAAGCTTTCTTT.

This sequence joins TRBV5-4 and TRBJ2-3; D might be TRBD2 (5 bases). Trimming cost V 0 bases and J 0 bases, with 8 bases left between them. In germline, CDR1 is SGHNT, CDR2 YYREEE (reference sequence). The CDR3 totals 15 residues. CDR3 loop: CASSLVDSSTDTQYF. For the CDR3, the DNA is TGTGCCAGCAGCTTGGTGGACTCCAGCACAGATACGCAGTATTTT.

CDR3 sequence (DNA): TGTGCTAGTGGTTTCGGGGACAACTACGAGCAGTACTTC. This gives the protein CASGFGDNYEQYF. The chain couples TRBV12-5 to TRBJ2-7; TRBD1 might be the D (6 bases). The V and J ends lost 3 bases and 3 bases respectively, with 9 bases between them. Germline V lookup: CDR1 LGHNT, CDR2 FRNRAP. The CDR3 has 13 amino acids.

The J gene is TRBJ2-2, the V gene TRBV9, with unresolved D. Germline V gene sequence: CDR1 SGDLS, CDR2 YYNGEE. Trimming took off 3 bases at V and 6 bases at J, with 9 bases between the two ends. CDR3 length: 13 amino acids. CDR3 sequence reads: CASSGQLSGELFF. CDR3 DNA sequence: TGTGCCAGCAGCGGACAACTCTCCGGGGAGCTGTTTTTT. The full variable domain, its missing parts supplied by reference TRBV9 and TRBJ2-2, is DSGVTQTPKHLITATGQRVTLRCSPRSGDLSVYWYQQSLDQGLQFLIQYYNGEERAKGNILERFSAQQFPDLHSELNLSSLELGDSALYFCASSGQLSGELFFGEGSRLTVL.

The chain carries TRBV6-5 and TRBJ2-3; a weak D match, TRBD2 (7 bases). The V and J ends lost 11 bases and 3 bases respectively, with 18 bases between them. Per germline, CDR1 MNHEY and CDR2 SVGAGI. The CDR3 sequence is 14 residues long. CDR3: CAGLGGARTDTQYF. In DNA, the CDR3 is TGTGCCGGCTTAGGGGGGGCCCGGACAGATACGCAGTATTTT.

DNA of the CDR3: TGCGCCAGCAGCCAGGACTTCGGAGGCTACACCTTC. As protein: CASSQDFGGYTF. The genes are TRBV5-1 and TRBJ1-2; D gene ambiguous. Germline-derived CDR1 and CDR2 are SGHRS and YFSETQ. This CDR3 spans 12 amino acids. Trimming took 4 bases from V and 8 from J, leaving 12 bases between them.

The CDR3: CASTPYRASTEAFF. The CDR3 region has the DNA TGTGCCAGCACCCCTTACAGGGCTTCCACTGAAGCTTTCTTT. The chain links TRBV7-2 to TRBJ1-1; D possibly corresponds to TRBD1 (6 bases). Per germline, CDR1 SGHTA and CDR2 FQGNSA. The V end was cut by 7 bases, the J end by 4 bases, with 16 bases between. The CDR3 loop spans 14 amino acids.

The rearrangement joins TRBV4-1 to TRBJ1-1, with unresolved D. Looked up from germline, CDR1 is MGHRA and CDR2 is YSYEKL. The germline V and J ends were trimmed by 4 bases and 6 bases, with 18 bases remaining between them. CDR3 length: 15 amino acids. CDR3 residues: CASSRVSGRWSEAFF. Written as DNA, the CDR3 is TGCGCCAGCAGCCGAGTCAGCGGCCGTTGGTCTGAAGCTTTCTTT.

Concerning this clone itself: Other nucleotide sequences from this sample produce the same CDR3. The genes are TRBV4-3 and TRBJ1-2; TRBD1 agrees at 7 bases. Germline V gives CDR1 LGHNA, CDR2 YSLEER. J was trimmed by 2 bases and V by 0 bases; bases with no gene match: 0. The CDR3 spans 14 residues. Here the CDR3 reads CASSQDRGNYGYTF. In nucleotides, the CDR3 is TGCGCCAGCAGCCAAGACAGGGGGAACTATGGCTACACCTTC.

CDR3 sequence (DNA): TGTGCCATCAGTGGAACAGGGGGGACTGAAGCTTTCTTT. This codes for CAISGTGGTEAFF. The chain has TRBV10-3 and TRBJ1-1; 8 nucleotides match TRBD1. The germline V gene has CDR1 ENHRY and CDR2 SYGVKD. This CDR3 contains 13 residues. V lost 4 bases and J lost 5; bases outside the gene matches: 3.

The V and J genes are TRBV2 and TRBJ1-1, with 9 nucleotides matching TRBD1. Germline-derived CDR1 and CDR2 are SNHLY and FYNNEI. The length of the CDR3 is 15 residues. Germline trimming cut 4 bases from V and 1 base from J; bases unmatched to any gene: 4. The CDR3 DNA sequence: TGTGCCAGCAGTGGGACAGGGGCCGCGAACACTGAAGCTTTCTTT. Amino acid sequence: CASSGTGAANTEAFF.

This sequence joins TRBV6-5 and TRBJ1-1; 8 nucleotides align to TRBD1. The CDR3 consists of 16 residues. Germline V gene lookup returns CDR1 MNHEY and CDR2 SVGAGI. V gave up 2 bases and J gave up 4 bases; unmatched junction bases: 9. The CDR3 coding sequence is TGTGCCAGCAGTTACGCCCAGGGGGCGCGTGGCACTGAAGCTTTCTTT. Translating it yields CASSYAQGARGTEAFF.

The genes are TRBV3-1 (or the pseudogene TRBV3-2) and TRBJ2-3, with TRBD2 matching 9 bases. CDR1 LGHDT and CDR2 YNNKEL come from the germline V gene (reference sequence). CDR3 length equals 13 residues. With 0 bases clipped from V and 11 bases from J, the junction kept 3 bases outside the gene matches. This CDR3 reads CASSQDQRGVQYF. The CDR3 DNA reads TGTGCCAGCAGCCAAGATCAGCGGGGGGTGCAGTATTTT.

This chain's CDR3 is CASSEDGGWAYEQYF. CDR3 DNA sequence: TGTGCCAGCAGTGAAGATGGAGGGTGGGCCTACGAGCAGTACTTC. The V and J genes are TRBV6-1 and TRBJ2-7, with TRBD2 as a possible D gene (6 bases). The CDR3 is 15 residues long. Germline V gene lookup returns CDR1 MNHNS and CDR2 SASEGT. V lost 1 base, J lost 2 bases, and 12 bases lay in between.

The chain recombines TRBV5-4 with TRBJ1-2, with TRBD1 matching 11 bases. V shed 0 bases and J 5 bases; nucleotides not matched to a gene: 9. The germline gives CDR1 SGHNT, CDR2 YYREEE (reference sequence). CDR3 length: 17 amino acids. DNA for the CDR3: TGTGCCAGCAGCTTGGCGGTTATTAGGGACAGGGGGTATGGCTACACCTTC. It yields the protein CASSLAVIRDRGYGYTF.